This TCR beta chain derives from a study of blood T cell repertoires in COVID-19 (dated by TCRdb to the early 2020s). Study-wide context: Samples covering the acute and convalescent phases of COVID-19 were provided by collaborators in the United States, Italy and Spain. Where available, HLA class I and class II types were obtained from metadata supplied by the sample provider rather than from assay-based typing. A de-identified subject ID, COVID-19 status, age in years and sex were almost always included in the sample metadata. A freely available public database, intended as a resource for researchers studying the immune response to SARS-CoV-2, is where the repertoires were released. Samples were obtained from the ongoing ImmuneRACE study (first 160 participants) and from 950 to 1,500 subjects provided by 6 global collaborators. The prospective study material was composed of cDNA or gDNA derived from T cells, B-cell-depleted T cells, or PBMCs. The dataset comprised deeply sampled blood TCRbeta repertoires from subjects exposed to, actively infected with, or recovered from COVID-19.

General study outcomes and caveats: The quantity of clinical and demographic metadata differed by source and by participant and was supplied without curation.

Details on this clone: Which antigen it targets is not known. One base away there is no much larger clone; base qualities are not given.

TCRbeta CDR3 regions were amplified from genomic DNA by means of the immunoSEQ Assay, a bias-controlled multiplex PCR. For the original study's pipeline: The number of nucleated cells in each sample was estimated from the amplification of reference gene primers within the assay. To quantify the absolute abundance of each unique TCRbeta CDR3 rearrangement, sequence reads were collapsed and filtered. For each sample, productive Simpson clonality was calculated as the square root of Simpson's diversity index across productive rearrangements. What TCRdb holds here is the immuneACCESS table cut down to in-frame rearrangements. Part of the clones is not present; checked against another copy, under half of the missing clones reflect an unresolved V gene, and the others are unexplained. That table supplies the V and J calls and clone size; D and trimming were determined from the DNA. For this sample the table gives some 350,000 clones, of which more than 75% were detected only once. About 5.2% of the sample is in the top ten clones.

Enrolling through a virtual design, the prospective study's participants ranged in age from roughly 18 to 89 years and lived across some 22 United States geographic areas. Cohort assignment in the prospective study relied on participant-reported clinical history from a screening survey and a study questionnaire. For ImmuneRACE Cohort 3, a participant was defined as recovered based on two consecutive negative NP/OP PCR tests, clearance by a healthcare professional, or resolution of symptoms. In the prospective study, whole blood, serum and a nasopharyngeal or oropharyngeal swab were collected from each participant by mobile phlebotomists. Additional blood draws and questionnaires over an approximately two-month period could optionally be provided by prospective study participants. Blood samples from the prospective study were shipped frozen or at room temperature prior to DNA extraction. Trimmed from V: 7 bases; trimmed from J: 6 bases; junction bases lacking a gene match: 11. The CDR3 sequence holds 14 residues, the cysteine and phenylalanine included. Only CDR3 DNA remains: 42 bases, in frame from the first base. The germline V gene (reference sequence) gives CDR1 as LNHDA and CDR2 as SQIVND.

The source material was PBMCs or T cells enriched from blood (not recorded which). The clonotype originates from a woman in her 30s who had recovered from COVID-19. The chain employs TRBV19 and TRBJ1-2; the junction holds 7 bases that match TRBD1. The DNA sequence is as follows: TGTGCCAGTATTTCCCCTCGGACAGGCCATGGCTACACCTTC. Its coded protein is CASISPRTGHGYTF.